This T cell receptor (beta chain) was retrieved from a study of shared clonotypes between healthy human individuals. Notes on the study in general: Across a handful of donors, naive CD4 shared roughly 5%, naive CD8 about 3.2%, memory CD4 over 2%, memory CD8 under 0.5%.

CDR3 length: 11 residues. Trimming removed 8 bases from V and 4 bases from J; junction bases left unmatched: 5. Germline V CDR1 and CDR2: DFQATT, SNEGSKA (reference sequence). Per sorted-subset replicate PCR, input was roughly 220 ng DNA, representing about 32,000 T cell genomes. Some clones are missing from TCRdb's copy, which holds only in-frame ones; the method was immunoSEQ multiplex PCR. The sample lists 100,000 to 120,000 clones, about 67% occurring once. The count of this clone is one. Its cognate antigen is unknown. The J gene is TRBJ2-7, the V gene TRBV20-1; 7 nucleotides match TRBD1. The source of this sequence is a woman aged 25 to 39 in good health. The sample comprised memory CD8+ T cells sorted from blood. The subset denotes: CD45RO+ cells pooled with CCR7-negative TemRA cells. The CDR3 reads CSRTGDYEQYF. The CDR3 DNA is TGCAGTAGGACAGGTGATTACGAGCAGTACTTC.